This T cell receptor (beta chain) was sequenced for a study of cytomegalovirus exposure and HLA in healthy donors. Amplification used 60 Vbeta primers and 13 Jbeta primers. Libraries were prepared by immunoSEQ multiplex PCR; TCRdb keeps only in-frame clonotypes and omits some of them. The sample records around 210,000 clones, approximately 85% being singletons. On this clone itself: Its specificity is not known.

At the time of sampling, donors were nominally healthy, though unrecorded immune exposures were likely. The germline V and J ends were trimmed by 2 bases and 4 bases, with 11 bases remaining between them. Germline assignment: CDR1 MNHNS and CDR2 SASEGT. The CDR3 covers 14 residues. The study, taken as a whole, reports: There were reportedly fewer N-insertions in an Asian-associated ancestry cluster than the roughly 680-donor mean, in a later analysis. Later on, an analysis found that several of the most significant clusters appeared to be linked to common viral pathogens, which included parvovirus B19.

This sequence joins TRBV6-1 and TRBJ1-2; tentative D call: TRBD1 (6 bases). The sequenced sample was PBMCs. The receptor was derived from a girl aged 2 to 10 in good health and CMV-seronegative. This CDR3 reads CASSERKGGYGYTF. CDR3 coding DNA: TGTGCCAGCAGTGAAAGAAAAGGGGGCTATGGCTACACCTTC.